This TCR beta chain was obtained from a study of CD8+CD57+ T cells in acquired aplastic anemia. The overall study: Mean DNA quantity obtained from sorted CD4+ and CD8+ cells was 3 to 4 ug.

Note on this clonotype: Its antigen is unknown.

The sequenced patients had an expansion of CD8+CD57+ cells seen by flow cytometry. Patients uniformly had severe acquired aplastic anemia. At the time of blood sampling, patients had not yet received any therapy. Study-level findings and limits: A set of roughly 27 CD8+ CDR3 sequences was shared between patients and controls, and these sequences appeared highly expressed in patients.

Genomic DNA acted as the template from which TCR beta VDJ combination and CDR3 sequence profiling were carried out. TCRdb independently ran MiXCR on the reads; one entry per CDR3 protein. The sample records 100,000 to 150,000 distinct CDR3 sequences, less than 50% being singletons. This TCR was recovered from a human donor with aplastic anemia. Sequenced sample: sorted CD4+, CD8+, or CD8+CD57+ T cells (not recorded which) from PBMCs.

The CDR3 protein is CAISEWGHGYTF. The CDR3 coding sequence is TGTGCCATCAGTGAGTGGGGGCATGGCTACACCTTC. The chain uses TRBV10-3 and TRBJ1-2; weak D call: TRBD1 (6 bases). CDR3 length equals 12 residues. The germline V gene has CDR1 ENHRY and CDR2 SYGVKD. V was trimmed by 1 base and J by 6 bases, leaving 6 bases between them.